A single sample gave rise to the 18 T cell receptor beta chains below, sequenced in a study of CXCR3-negative and CXCR3-positive naive CD8 T cells. Study conclusions and caveats: CXCR3-positive naive cells had more hydrophobic TRB CDR3s than CXCR3-negative naive cells.

Their cognate antigens are unknown. UMI-labeled 5' RACE yielded the TRB cDNA libraries. With the 5' RACE reads reprocessed, TCRdb shows one record per CDR3 protein and no DNA. Recorded here are roughly 110,000 distinct CDR3 sequences; the top ten clones represent about 0.34%. Sequencing was performed on naive CXCR3+ CD8+ T cells from blood. Subset reported: CD45RO-CCR7+CD27+CD95- naive CD8+ T cells expressing CXCR3 (TNR3+). Receptors were obtained from a human donor in good health. Some clones in this sample may be carry-over from other donors' samples.

This chain links TRBV10-1 with TRBJ2-7. The CDR3 covers 12 residues. Germline loops: CDR1 WNHNN, CDR2 SYGVQD (reference sequence). CDR3: CASSPQDDEQYF.

The genes are TRBV6-5 and TRBJ2-3; TCRdb calls TRBD2, which cannot be checked without DNA. CDR3 length: 13 amino acids. Germline CDR1 is MNHEY and CDR2 is SVGAGI. The CDR3 protein is CASGDPRGGTQYF.

J is TRBJ2-7 and V is TRBV7-9; TCRdb picks TRBD2, but there is no DNA to check that call. The CDR3 runs to 15 residues. CDR1 is SEHNR and CDR2 is FQNEAQ in the germline V gene (reference sequence). CDR3: CASSLGVAGYYEQYF.

The rearrangement joins TRBV21-1 to TRBJ1-5. TRBV21-1 is a pseudogene locus. This CDR3 has 15 residues. This CDR3 is CASRTKCYSNQPQHF.

The V and J genes are TRBV5-1 and TRBJ1-5; TCRdb lists TRBD1, though no DNA is available to test this call. This CDR3 contains 15 residues. Germline CDR1 and CDR2: SGHRS and YFSETQ. The CDR3 protein is CASSRYPGGNQPQHF.

The chain couples TRBV27 to TRBJ1-1; the D call of TRBD1 rests on TCRdb alone, since no DNA is present to check it. CDR1 and CDR2 (germline): MNHEY, SMNVEV (reference sequence). The CDR3 spans 14 residues. The CDR3 here is CASAPKLGATEAFF.

V and J are TRBV5-1 and TRBJ1-6; TCRdb calls TRBD1, which cannot be checked without DNA. There are 15 residues in the CDR3. Germline CDR1 reads SGHRS; CDR2 reads YFSETQ. The CDR3 spells CASSSDRANNSPLHF.

The rearrangement links TRBV5-1 to TRBJ2-1; no DNA is available, so the TRBD2 call from TCRdb remains unchecked. Germline V lookup: CDR1 SGHRS, CDR2 YFSETQ. This CDR3 is built from 12 residues. The chain's CDR3 is CASGAAYNEQFF. Complete variable domain (other parts from reference TRBV5-1 and TRBJ2-1): KAGVTQTPRYLIKTRGQQVTLSCSPISGHRSVSWYQQTPGQGLQFLFEYFSETQRNKGNFPGRFSGRQFSNSRSEMNVSTLELGDSALYLCASGAAYNEQFFGPGTRLTVL.

The V call is TRBV29-1, the J call TRBJ2-1; TCRdb gives TRBD2 as the D gene, but with no DNA this cannot be confirmed. Germline V lookup: CDR1 SQVTM, CDR2 ANQGSEA. The CDR3 runs to 14 residues. CDR3 in amino acids: CSILAGEERNEQFF.

The CDR3 sequence: CASSLYTVAEYYNEQFF. The gene calls are TRBV7-2 and TRBJ2-1; the D call from TCRdb, TRBD2, cannot be confirmed without DNA. CDR1 is SGHTA and CDR2 is FQGNSA in the germline V gene. The CDR3 has 17 residues.

The CDR3: CASSLAGAHEQYF. The V call is TRBV27, the J call TRBJ2-7; TCRdb's assignment of TRBD2 cannot be checked, as there is no DNA. The CDR3 runs 13 residues. The V gene's germline CDR1 is MNHEY and CDR2 SMNVEV (reference sequence).

This chain joins TRBV18 and TRBJ2-1; there is no DNA to check the TCRdb D call of TRBD1. The CDR3 is 13 amino acids. In germline, CDR1 is KGHSH, CDR2 LQKENI. CDR3 residues: CASSAPSQNEQFF.

The gene calls are TRBV6-2 or TRBV6-3 and TRBJ2-7. Germline V gene lookup returns CDR1 MNHEY and CDR2 SVGEGT. This CDR3 contains 11 residues. CDR3 residues: CASSFVGEQYF.

The V call is TRBV6-2 or TRBV6-3, the J call TRBJ2-7; as DNA is missing, the TRBD1 call by TCRdb cannot be tested. CDR3 length: 19 residues. Per germline, CDR1 MNHEY and CDR2 SVGEGT. CDR3 region: CASRDVVGQQYDAVYEQYF.

CDR3 residues: CASSGTGTTNEKLFF. This sequence joins TRBV27 and TRBJ1-4; the D call from TCRdb, TRBD1, cannot be confirmed without DNA. In germline, CDR1 is MNHEY, CDR2 SMNVEV (reference sequence). This CDR3 is 15 amino acids long.

This chain joins TRBV28 and TRBJ2-3; the D call of TRBD2 rests on TCRdb alone, since no DNA is present to check it. This CDR3 is built from 15 residues. The germline CDR1 and CDR2 sequences are MDHEN and SYDVKM. CDR3 amino acids: CASSWSGGAPDTQYF.

The chain uses TRBV12-3 or TRBV12-4 and TRBJ2-7; the TCRdb D gene call, TRBD1, has no DNA to confirm it. CDR3 size: 14 residues. CDR3 amino acids: CASLLGGAAYEQYF.

The chain carries TRBV12-5 and TRBJ2-7; lacking DNA, the TRBD1 call made by TCRdb goes unchecked. Germline V CDR1 and CDR2: LGHNT, FRNRAP. The CDR3 covers 18 residues. CDR3 amino acids: CASGHKGRDLNYYYEQYF.